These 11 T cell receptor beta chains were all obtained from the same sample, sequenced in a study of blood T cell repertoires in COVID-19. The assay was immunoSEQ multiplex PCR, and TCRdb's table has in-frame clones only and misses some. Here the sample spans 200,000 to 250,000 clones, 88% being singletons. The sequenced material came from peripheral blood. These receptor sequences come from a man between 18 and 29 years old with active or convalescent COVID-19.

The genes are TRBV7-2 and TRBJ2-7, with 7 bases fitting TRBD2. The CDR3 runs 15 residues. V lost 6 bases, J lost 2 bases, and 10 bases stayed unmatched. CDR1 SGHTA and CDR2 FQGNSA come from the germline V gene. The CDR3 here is CASSLRDYPTYEQYF. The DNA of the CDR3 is TGTGCCAGCAGTCTAAGGGACTATCCCACCTACGAGCAGTACTTC.

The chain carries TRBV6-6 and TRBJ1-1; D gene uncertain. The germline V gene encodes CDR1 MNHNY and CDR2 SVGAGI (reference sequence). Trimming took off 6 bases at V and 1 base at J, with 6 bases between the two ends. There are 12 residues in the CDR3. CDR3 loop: CASRVRNTEAFF. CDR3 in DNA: TGTGCCAGCAGGGTTAGGAACACTGAAGCTTTCTTT.

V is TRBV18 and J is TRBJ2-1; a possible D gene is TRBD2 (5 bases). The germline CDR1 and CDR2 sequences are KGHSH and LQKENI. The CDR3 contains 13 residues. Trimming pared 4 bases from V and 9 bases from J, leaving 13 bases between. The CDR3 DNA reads TGTGCCAGCTCACTTGGGAAGGAGGTTGAGCAGTTCTTC. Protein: CASSLGKEVEQFF. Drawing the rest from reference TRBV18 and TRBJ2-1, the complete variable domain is NAGVMQNPRHLVRRRGQEARLRCSPMKGHSHVYWYRQLPEEGLKFMVYLQKENIIDESGMPKERFSAEFPKEGPSILRIQQVVRGDSAAYFCASSLGKEVEQFFGPGTRLTVL.

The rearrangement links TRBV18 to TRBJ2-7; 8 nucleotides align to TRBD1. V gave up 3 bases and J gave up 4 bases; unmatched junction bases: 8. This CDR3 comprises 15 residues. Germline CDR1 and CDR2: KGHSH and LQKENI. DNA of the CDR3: TGTGCCAGCTCACCTCAGCCGGGACAGGCTTACGAGCAGTACTTC. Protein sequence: CASSPQPGQAYEQYF.

This CDR3 reads CASSPLDSPLHF. In nucleotides, the CDR3 is TGCGCCAGCAGCCCGTTAGATTCACCCCTCCACTTT. This rearrangement joins TRBV5-1 to TRBJ1-6; D unresolved. V was shortened by 4 bases and J by 8 bases, with 7 bases between the two germline ends. The CDR3 consists of 12 residues. Germline V gene lookup returns CDR1 SGHRS and CDR2 YFSETQ.

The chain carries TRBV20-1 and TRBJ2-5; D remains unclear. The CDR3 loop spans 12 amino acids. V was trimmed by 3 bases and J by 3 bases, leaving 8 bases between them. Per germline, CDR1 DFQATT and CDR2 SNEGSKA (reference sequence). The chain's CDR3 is CSASNSKETQYF. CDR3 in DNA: TGCAGTGCTAGTAACAGTAAAGAGACCCAGTACTTC.

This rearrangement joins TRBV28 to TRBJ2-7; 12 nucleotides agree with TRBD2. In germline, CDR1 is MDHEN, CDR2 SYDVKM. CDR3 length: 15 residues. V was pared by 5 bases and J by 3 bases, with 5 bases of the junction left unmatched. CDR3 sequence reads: CASSLAGGLFYEQYF. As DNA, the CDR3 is TGTGCCAGCAGTCTAGCGGGAGGGCTGTTCTACGAGCAGTACTTC.

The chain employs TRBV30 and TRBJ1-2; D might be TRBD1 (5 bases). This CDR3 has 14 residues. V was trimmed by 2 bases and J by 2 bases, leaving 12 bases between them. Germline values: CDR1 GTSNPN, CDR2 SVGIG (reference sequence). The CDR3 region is CAWSPRDLNYGYTF. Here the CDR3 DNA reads TGTGCCTGGAGTCCCAGGGATTTAAACTATGGCTACACCTTC.

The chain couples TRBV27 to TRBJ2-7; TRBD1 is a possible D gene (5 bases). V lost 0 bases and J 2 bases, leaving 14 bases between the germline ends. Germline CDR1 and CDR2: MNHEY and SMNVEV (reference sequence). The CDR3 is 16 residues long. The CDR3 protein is CASSLSSRASPYEQYF. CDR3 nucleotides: TGTGCCAGCAGTTTATCGAGCAGGGCTTCTCCCTACGAGCAGTACTTC.

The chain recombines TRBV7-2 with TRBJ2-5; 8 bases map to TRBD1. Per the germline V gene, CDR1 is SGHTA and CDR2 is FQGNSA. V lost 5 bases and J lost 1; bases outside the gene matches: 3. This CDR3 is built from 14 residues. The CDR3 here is CASSPGQGQETQYF. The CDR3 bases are TGTGCCAGCAGCCCCGGACAGGGCCAAGAGACCCAGTACTTC.

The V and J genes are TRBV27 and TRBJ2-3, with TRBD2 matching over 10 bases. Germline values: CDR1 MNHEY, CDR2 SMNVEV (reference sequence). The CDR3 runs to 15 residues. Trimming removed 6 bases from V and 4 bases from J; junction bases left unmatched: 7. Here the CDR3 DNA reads TGTGCCAGCAGGGAACTAGCGGGAACGGCAGATACGCAGTATTTT. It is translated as CASRELAGTADTQYF.